Described below is a single T cell receptor beta chain sequence and its context. Each CDR3 protein gets one entry after TCRdb re-called the RT-PCR reads with MiXCR. This table has more than 600,000 distinct CDR3 sequences, 12% to 15% appearing once. The CDR3 contains 15 residues. Per germline, CDR1 SGHNT and CDR2 YYREEE (reference sequence). With 5 bases removed from V and 7 bases from J, the gap between germline ends came to 18 bases. Sequences were obtained from memory CD4+ T cells from blood. The chain employs TRBV5-4 and TRBJ1-4, with TRBD1 as a possible D gene (5 bases). This clonotype was obtained from a female donor in good health, serving as a healthy control. In DNA form, the CDR3 reads TGTGCCAGCAGTTCCCCGGTGGGGGAAGGTGAAAAACTGTTTTTT. It encodes CASSSPVGEGEKLFF. Variable domain in full (rest from reference TRBV5-4 and TRBJ1-4): ETGVTQSPTHLIKTRGQQVTLRCSSQSGHNTVSWYQQALGQGPQFIFQYYREEENGRGNFPPRFSGLQFPNYSSELNVNALELDDSALYLCASSSPVGEGEKLFFGSGTQLSVL.